These T cell receptor beta chains were read from a single sample in a study of shared clonotypes between healthy human individuals. Profiled with immunoSEQ multiplex PCR; TCRdb holds only in-frame clones, not every one. The sample yields some 2,000,000 clones, 85% to 95% seen once. The sample was naive CD8+ T cells sorted from blood. The receptors stem from a man between 18 and 35 years old in good health. The CDR3 runs from the conserved cysteine through the conserved F or W. The D gene is left open where the match is weak. The size of a clone is reported for some rows only, either as once, few or many, or as a class for expanded clones.

j_call v_call cdr3_length clone_size d_call cdr3_nt cdr3_aa
TRBJ1-2 TRBV25-1 15 . . TGTGCCAGCAGTCCTCGACGCGGGGAGGGCTATGGCTACACCTTC CASSPRRGEGYGYTF
TRBJ2-5 TRBV5-1 16 once . TGCGCCAGCAGCTTGGGACAGCTCGTAACCCAAGAGACCCAGTACTTC CASSLGQLVTQETQYF
TRBJ1-1 TRBV27 14 . . TGTGCCAGCAGTTTGGGTACATTGAACACTGAAGCTTTCTTT CASSLGTLNTEAFF
TRBJ2-2 TRBV9 15 . . TGTGCCAGCAAAGAAGGGACGGAGAACACCGGGGAGCTGTTTTTT CASKEGTENTGELFF
TRBJ2-3 TRBV6-1 13 . . TGTGCCAGCCTGGGGCCCGAACCAGATACGCAGTATTTT CASLGPEPDTQYF
TRBJ2-7 TRBV6-1 13 . . TGTGCCAGCAGTCCCTGGGCGACCTACGAGCAGTACTTC CASSPWATYEQYF
TRBJ2-7 TRBV30 13 once TRBD1 TGTGCCTGGCAAACAGGGGACCCCTACGAGCAGTACTTC CAWQTGDPYEQYF
TRBJ1-1 TRBV10-1 16 once TRBD1 TGCGCCAGCAGCCCGACAGGGATCAGTGGGAACACTGAAGCTTTCTTT CASSPTGISGNTEAFF
TRBJ1-1 TRBV11-2 14 . . TGTGCCAGCAGCTTATCCGGGGATGACACTGAAGCTTTCTTT CASSLSGDDTEAFF
TRBJ2-7 TRBV7-9 12 . . TGTGCCAGCAGCTTAGCGAGGTACGAGCAGTACTTC CASSLARYEQYF
TRBJ1-1 TRBV5-6 12 . . TGTGCCAGCACCGAATCCCCAGGGGAGGCTTTCTTT CASTESPGEAFF
TRBJ2-7 TRBV6-5 16 few TRBD1 TGTGCCAGCAGTTACAGTACAGGGGGTGAGAACTACGAGCAGTACTTC CASSYSTGGENYEQYF
TRBJ2-7 TRBV4-3 15 . . TGCGCCAGCAGCCAAGAGCTAGTTATTCTTAACGAGCAGTACTTC CASSQELVILNEQYF
TRBJ1-6 TRBV28 15 . . TGTGCCAGCAGCCCCCTCGCCCTCACAAATTCACCCCTCCACTTT CASSPLALTNSPLHF
TRBJ1-2 TRBV19 14 . . TGTGCCAGTAGTATACAGGCGACAAACTATGGCTACACCTTC CASSIQATNYGYTF
TRBJ1-5 TRBV6-5 15 . . TGTGCCAGCCACCAAGGACCGGGAGGAGGACAGCCCCAGCATTTT CASHQGPGGGQPQHF
TRBJ2-3 TRBV27 16 . TRBD2 TGTGCCAGCACCTTACTAGCGGGAGGGCCGCGGGATACGCAGTATTTT CASTLLAGGPRDTQYF
TRBJ1-2 TRBV7-9 12 . . TGTGCCAGCAGCTTAGAGGGGGATGGCTACACCTTC CASSLEGDGYTF
TRBJ2-7 TRBV28 14 . . TGTGCCAGCAGTTTTACCCCTCCAGCCTACGAGCAGTACTTC CASSFTPPAYEQYF
TRBJ1-2 TRBV7-5 15 . . TGTGCCAGAAGTCTCACCGGGACTAATAACTATGGCTACACCTTC CARSLTGTNNYGYTF
TRBJ1-1 TRBV6-8 14 . . TGTGCCAGCACTTTTCGGCGGGCTAGAACTGAAGCTTTCTTT CASTFRRARTEAFF
TRBJ2-2 TRBV10-3 16 . . TGTGCCATCAGTGAGTCGGAGGGGATTTTCTCCGGGGAGCTGTTTTTT CAISESEGIFSGELFF
TRBJ2-7 TRBV11-2 15 . TRBD2 TGTGCCAGCAGCTTATCGGGCGGGGGCTCCTACGAGCAGTACTTC CASSLSGGGSYEQYF
TRBJ1-2 TRBV27 16 . . TGTGCCAGCAGTTCCCCGGGGGGGGCGGATTCGGGTGGCTACACCTTC CASSSPGGADSGGYTF
TRBJ1-1 TRBV27 13 . TRBD1 TGTGCCAGCAGTACAGGGGATCGCACTGAAGCTTTCTTT CASSTGDRTEAFF
TRBJ2-7 TRBV6-1 14 . . TGTGCCAGCAGTGAAGAGGGCTTAATCTACGAGCAGTACTTC CASSEEGLIYEQYF
TRBJ2-7 TRBV9 13 . . TGTGCCAGCAGCCCGCCCAACTCGAACGAGCAGTACTTC CASSPPNSNEQYF
TRBJ2-7 TRBV28 16 . TRBD2 TGTGCCAGCAGTCCCAGACTAGCGGGGCCGACCTACGAGCAGTACTTC CASSPRLAGPTYEQYF
TRBJ2-7 TRBV7-3 12 . . TGTGCCAGAAGTGGACAGCCCTACGAGCAGTACTTC CARSGQPYEQYF
TRBJ2-7 TRBV18 17 . . TGTGCCAGCTCACCACCGCCGGGGGGACAGCCAACCTACGAGCAGTACTTC CASSPPPGGQPTYEQYF
TRBJ2-7 TRBV10-3 13 . . TGTGCCATCAGTACAGGTGCCTCCTACGAGCAGTACTTC CAISTGASYEQYF
TRBJ2-6 TRBV13 13 once . TGTGCCAGCAGCTTACACGGGGCCAACGTCCTGACTTTC CASSLHGANVLTF
TRBJ2-5 TRBV4-3 15 . . TGCGCCAGCAGCCAAGATGGGACAAGCCAAGAGACCCAGTACTTC CASSQDGTSQETQYF
TRBJ2-2 TRBV2 12 . . TGTGCCAGCCGCGCCCTGACCGGGGAGCTGTTTTTT CASRALTGELFF
TRBJ2-2 TRBV29-1 14 . TRBD1 TGCAGCGTTGAGACAGGGGAGGAGACCGGGGAGCTGTTTTTT CSVETGEETGELFF
TRBJ2-1 TRBV10-1 12 . . TGCGCCAGCAGTCTGGTGTCAGGTGAGCAGTTCTTC CASSLVSGEQFF
TRBJ2-5 TRBV15 17 once TRBD2 TGTGCCACCAGCTGGGGACTAGCGGGATTTTACCAAGAGACCCAGTACTTC CATSWGLAGFYQETQYF
TRBJ2-1 TRBV19 14 . . TGTGCCAGTAGACCGGGACTGAGGGGCGATGAGCAGTTCTTC CASRPGLRGDEQFF
TRBJ2-7 TRBV27 14 . . TGTGCCAGCAGCTGGGACCTCGCTGGGGGCGAGCAGTACTTC CASSWDLAGGEQYF
TRBJ1-2 TRBV6-5 12 . . TGTGCCAGCAGTTATGAGGGGGGTGGCTACACCTTC CASSYEGGGYTF
TRBJ2-1 TRBV4-1 17 . . TGCGCCAGCAGCCTAAAGATGGTACCTAGCGTTTACAATGAGCAGTTCTTC CASSLKMVPSVYNEQFF
TRBJ2-3 TRBV2 14 . TRBD2 TGTGCCAACTCTATGGGACTAGACACAGATACGCAGTATTTT CANSMGLDTDTQYF
TRBJ2-7 TRBV7-3 11 . . TGTGCCCGGCGGCCCCACTACGAGCAGTACTTC CARRPHYEQYF
TRBJ2-4 TRBV7-9 13 . . TGTGCCAGCACCATGGACAGCCTTAACATTCAGTACTTC CASTMDSLNIQYF
TRBJ2-3 TRBV2 14 . . TGTGCCAGCGGTAGCGGCTCTAGCACAGATACGCAGTATTTT CASGSGSSTDTQYF
TRBJ2-7 TRBV7-6 14 . TRBD2 TGTGCCAGCAGCCGGCTAGCGGGCCTCTACGAGCAGTACTTC CASSRLAGLYEQYF
TRBJ2-5 TRBV4-3 16 . . TGCGCCAGCAGCCAGGATTTAACAGGGTTCGAGGAGACCCAGTACTTC CASSQDLTGFEETQYF
TRBJ2-3 TRBV10-3 17 . . TGTGCCATCAGTGAGGCCCAAACAACGACGAGCACAGATACGCAGTATTTT CAISEAQTTTSTDTQYF
TRBJ1-1 TRBV11-2 16 . TRBD1 TGTGCCAGCAGCTTAGGGACAGGGGGCGTGGGCACTGAAGCTTTCTTT CASSLGTGGVGTEAFF